What follows are 22 T cell receptor beta chains derived from one specimen sequenced in a study of beta chain features in type 1 diabetes. Study-wide findings and caveats: A moderate, significant TCRB CDR3 shortening appeared in type 1 diabetes across four CD4+ subsets.

Antigens for these TCRs are unknown. Every bit of the isolated RNA underwent reverse transcription, so sequencing read expressed TCRB transcripts. Some clones are missing from TCRdb's copy, which holds only in-frame ones; the method was immunoSEQ multiplex PCR. Of some 700,000 clones in the sample, roughly an eighth were seen once. The source material was naive CD4+ T cells from blood. The receptors shown here come from a man between 18 and 29 years old with type 1 diabetes.

This clone was detected only a few times. The chain joins TRBV27 to TRBJ1-2; D not resolved. CDR3 length: 16 residues. Germline V gives CDR1 MNHEY, CDR2 SMNVEV (reference sequence). Trimming stripped 0 bases from V and 2 bases from J, with 13 bases between. The CDR3 loop is CASSLSGGAGNYGYTF. In DNA form, the CDR3 reads TGTGCCAGCAGTTTATCGGGAGGAGCGGGAAACTATGGCTACACCTTC.

The chain combines TRBV7-9 with TRBJ1-2; D remains ambiguous. Trimming removed 2 bases from V and 4 bases from J, with 5 bases in between. CDR3 size: 12 residues. The germline V gene encodes CDR1 SEHNR and CDR2 FQNEAQ (reference sequence). The CDR3 here is CASSLRPYGYTF. The CDR3 DNA is TGTGCCAGCAGCTTACGGCCCTATGGCTACACCTTC.

This clone was observed a few times. The V call is TRBV28, the J call TRBJ2-7, with D perhaps matching TRBD2 (6 bases). Germline-derived CDR1 and CDR2 are MDHEN and SYDVKM. Trimming stripped 3 bases from V and 9 bases from J, with 12 bases between. The CDR3 sequence is 12 residues long. The CDR3 nucleotides read TGTGCCAGCAGTTTGGGGACTCGCCGGCAGTACTTC. Amino acid sequence: CASSLGTRRQYF.

The V gene is TRBV6-5, the J gene TRBJ1-1, with 8 nucleotides matching TRBD1. V lost 4 bases and J lost 5; bases outside the gene matches: 12. Germline V gene sequence: CDR1 MNHEY, CDR2 SVGAGI. The CDR3 covers 16 residues. CDR3 bases: TGTGCCAGCAGTTCCCAGGGGGCAGTGGTAGAGACTGAAGCTTTCTTT. Protein product: CASSSQGAVVETEAFF.

The V call is TRBV30, the J call TRBJ2-1, with 8 bases identical to TRBD2. The CDR3 totals 13 residues. V shed 3 bases, J shed 5 bases, and the junction held 3 bases outside the gene matches. Germline assignment: CDR1 GTSNPN and CDR2 SVGIG (reference sequence). The CDR3 nucleotides read TGTGCCTGGAGCGGGGGGGTAAACAATGAGCAGTTCTTC. Translating gives CAWSGGVNNEQFF.

The sample holds a few counts of this clone. The chain carries TRBV5-6 and TRBJ2-7; D might be TRBD1 (5 bases). V dropped 0 bases and J dropped 2 bases, with 18 bases sitting between them. Germline loops: CDR1 SGHDT, CDR2 YYEEEE. The CDR3 covers 17 residues. The chain's CDR3 is CASSLDSRWGYTYEQYF. The CDR3 DNA reads TGTGCCAGCAGCTTGGACTCGAGATGGGGCTACACCTACGAGCAGTACTTC.

The rearrangement uses TRBV27 and TRBJ1-5; TRBD1 might be the D (5 bases). The germline V and J ends were trimmed by 6 bases and 0 bases, with 15 bases remaining between them. The CDR3 is 16 residues long. Germline assignment: CDR1 MNHEY and CDR2 SMNVEV (reference sequence). The CDR3 is CASSVGGGFSNQPQHF. The CDR3 nucleotides read TGTGCCAGCAGCGTTGGTGGGGGTTTTAGCAATCAGCCCCAGCATTTT.

The rearrangement uses TRBV5-4 and TRBJ2-4, with D possibly TRBD1 on 5 matching bases. CDR1 SGHNT and CDR2 YYREEE come from the germline V gene (reference sequence). The CDR3 spans 14 residues. V lost 2 bases and J 5 bases, leaving 11 bases between the germline ends. CDR3 sequence reads: CASSLQQDENIQYF. The DNA of the CDR3 is TGTGCCAGCAGCTTACAACAGGACGAAAACATTCAGTACTTC.

This clone was recorded a few times. Additional DNA sequences in this sample encode the identical CDR3. V gene TRBV5-4 combines with J gene TRBJ2-1; 7 nucleotides line up with TRBD1. This CDR3 comprises 15 residues. CDR1 and CDR2 from the germline V gene are SGHNT and YYREEE (reference sequence). Losses at the gene ends were 0 bases for V and 7 bases for J; bases not matched to a gene: 7. The CDR3 DNA reads TGTGCCAGCAGCTTGGGGCAGGGGGTGGGGAATGAGCAGTTCTTC. Amino acid sequence: CASSLGQGVGNEQFF.

This clone was picked up a small number of times. This chain links TRBV6-1 with TRBJ1-2; D remains ambiguous. Germline V gives CDR1 MNHNS, CDR2 SASEGT. The CDR3 covers 10 residues. V was trimmed by 9 bases and J by 4 bases, leaving 6 bases between them. CDR3 in DNA: TGTGCCAGGAGGAGCTATGGCTACACCTTC. The encoded protein is CARRSYGYTF.

The rearrangement joins TRBV27 to TRBJ1-1; 7 nucleotides agree with TRBD1. The CDR3 has 14 amino acids. The ends lost 6 bases at V and 1 base at J; junction bases unmatched: 5. Germline CDR1 and CDR2: MNHEY and SMNVEV (reference sequence). This CDR3 reads CASSWGQTNTEAFF. DNA for the CDR3: TGTGCCAGCAGCTGGGGACAGACGAACACTGAAGCTTTCTTT.

The chain has TRBV5-1 and TRBJ1-6, with D maybe TRBD1 (6 bases). V was cut by 4 bases and J by 10 bases, with 24 bases left in between. The germline V gene encodes CDR1 SGHRS and CDR2 YFSETQ. The CDR3 totals 17 residues. The CDR3 sequence is CASSPTYNRVRGSPLHF. The CDR3, as DNA: TGCGCCAGCAGCCCTACCTATAACAGGGTCAGGGGATCACCCCTCCACTTT.

This clone was counted only a few times. The V and J genes are TRBV6-5 and TRBJ1-3, with D unclear. V dropped 4 bases and J dropped 4 bases, with 14 bases sitting between them. The CDR3 is made up of 15 amino acids. Germline V lookup: CDR1 MNHEY, CDR2 SVGAGI. The CDR3 is CASSSLTALGNTIYF. The DNA of the CDR3 is TGTGCCAGCAGTTCCCTGACGGCACTCGGAAACACCATATATTTT.

This clone has only a few counts. The gene calls are TRBV6-1 and TRBJ2-3, with 10 bases identical to TRBD1. V dropped 1 base and J dropped 4; count of bases not matched to a gene: 5. The CDR3 is 16 amino acids. Germline-derived CDR1 and CDR2 are MNHNS and SASEGT. The DNA for the CDR3 is TGTGCCAGCAGTGAAGAGGGGACAGGGGTGGCAGATACGCAGTATTTT. It yields the protein CASSEEGTGVADTQYF.

The chain is built from TRBV5-1 and TRBJ2-1; TRBD2 matches at 9 bases. The V segment lost 4 bases and the J segment 4 bases; nucleotides outside the gene matches: 9. Germline lookup yields CDR1 SGHRS and CDR2 YFSETQ. The CDR3 has 16 residues. The CDR3 loop is CASSRIAGASYNEQFF. The DNA for the CDR3 is TGCGCCAGCAGCCGGATAGCGGGGGCGAGTTACAATGAGCAGTTCTTC.

This clone was picked up a small number of times. This chain connects TRBV6-5 to TRBJ1-4; 7 bases fit TRBD1. Germline assignment: CDR1 MNHEY and CDR2 SVGAGI. V was clipped by 2 bases and J by 3 bases; unmatched bases: 3. This CDR3 comprises 15 residues. The CDR3 sequence is CASSYGTDPNEKLFF. CDR3 bases: TGTGCCAGCAGTTACGGGACAGACCCTAATGAAAAACTGTTTTTT.

The chain combines TRBV6-5 with TRBJ1-1, with unresolved D. The CDR3 has 12 residues. V gave up 5 bases and J gave up 4 bases, with 8 bases separating them. Germline CDR1 MNHEY, CDR2 SVGAGI. In nucleotides, the CDR3 is TGTGCCAGCAGTCCGGGGTTCACTGAAGCTTTCTTT. Encoded protein: CASSPGFTEAFF.

This clone has only a few counts. The rearrangement joins TRBV7-6 to TRBJ1-4; 7 bases fit TRBD1. CDR3 length equals 16 residues. The ends lost 5 bases at V and 4 bases at J; junction bases unmatched: 10. Germline values: CDR1 SGHVS, CDR2 FNYEAQ. The CDR3 region has the DNA TGTGCCAGCAGCACCAAACCGGGACAGTTTAATGAAAAACTGTTTTTT. As protein: CASSTKPGQFNEKLFF.

The V and J genes are TRBV7-9 and TRBJ1-2; possibly TRBD1 for D (5 bases). The germline CDR1 and CDR2 sequences are SEHNR and FQNEAQ (reference sequence). V shed 4 bases and J shed 4 bases, with 10 bases lying between them. This CDR3 has 13 residues. CDR3 loop: CASSSGVVYGYTF. The CDR3 nucleotides are TGTGCCAGCAGCTCGGGGGTAGTCTATGGCTACACCTTC.

CDR3 protein: CASSPVGLTTDTQYF. The CDR3 nucleotides read TGTGCCAGCAGCCCCGTGGGGCTTACCACAGATACGCAGTATTTT. The chain has TRBV7-2 and TRBJ2-3, with D possibly being TRBD1 (5 bases). Trimming stripped 5 bases from V and 2 bases from J, with 14 bases between. This CDR3 is built from 15 residues. The V gene's germline CDR1 is SGHTA and CDR2 FQGNSA.

This clone was recorded a few times. The chain combines TRBV2 with TRBJ2-2, with D hard to call. From germline, CDR1 is SNHLY and CDR2 FYNNEI. This CDR3 has 15 residues. Trimming took 6 bases from V and 8 from J, leaving 19 bases between them. In DNA, the CDR3 is TGTGCCAGCAGGGACGGCAGTTATGGCAGGGGGGAGCTGTTTTTT. Amino acids: CASRDGSYGRGELFF.

V usage is TRBV5-4 and J usage is TRBJ2-2; tentative D call: TRBD1 (5 bases). Germline V CDR1 and CDR2: SGHNT, YYREEE (reference sequence). The CDR3 totals 15 residues. V was pared by 2 bases and J by 4 bases, with 12 bases between. The CDR3 here is CASSLVQGGTGELFF. CDR3 nucleotides: TGTGCCAGCAGCTTAGTGCAGGGTGGCACCGGGGAGCTGTTTTTT.